This TCR beta chain was recovered during a study of Ad26.COV2.S vaccination and SARS-CoV-2 variants. Looking at the study overall: Within the COV1001 Ad26.COV2.S trial arm, the donor was enrolled. Ad26.COV2.S shots went into the muscle once or twice, 56 days apart. Study results and limitations: Researchers cautioned that TCR breadth and depth analyses may have underestimated total T cell responses. Whether participants received vaccine or placebo, their non-spike TCR breadth was similar.

As regards this clone: Its antigen is undetermined.

Noted treatment: 15 to 20 received Ad26.COV2.S at low or high dose, single or two shots; several received placebo; per-sample allocation not given. Samples were taken on day 63 after the first vaccine or placebo injection. Here immunoSEQ multiplex PCR was the method, and the copy in TCRdb shows in-frame clones only, minus some. Of hundreds of thousands of clones listed, 80% to 90% are singletons. This TCR came from a person between 18 and 60 years old who received the Ad26.COV2.S COVID-19 vaccine or a placebo. Here the sequenced sample was peripheral blood, taken in a trial of Ad26.COV2.S vaccine versus placebo.

The CDR3 here is CASSLAPAGNQPQHF. For the CDR3, the DNA is TGCGCCAGCAGCTTGGCTCCGGCCGGCAATCAGCCCCAGCATTTT. The rearrangement uses TRBV5-1 and TRBJ1-5; D gene ambiguous. V was pared by 0 bases and J by 2 bases, with 9 bases between. Germline-derived CDR1 and CDR2 are SGHRS and YFSETQ. CDR3 length: 15 amino acids.